A single TCR beta chain is shown here with its context. The CDR3 runs to 15 residues. Germline CDR1 LGHDT, CDR2 YNNKEL (reference sequence). V dropped 1 base and J dropped 4 bases, with 10 bases sitting between them. Researchers prepared the TCRbeta library using unique molecular identifiers, the study reports. Via MiXCR, TCRdb re-called the PCR reads, giving one row per CDR3 protein. Found here are approximately 420,000 distinct CDR3 sequences, approximately 10% of them singletons; the top ten hold over 4.5%. These data come from a study of T-cell reconstitution after alpha-beta-depleted transplantation in children.

Material: PBMCs from the stem cell graft donor, obtained from the stem cell graft. The chain uses TRBV3-1 and TRBJ2-2; TRBD2 is a possible D gene (5 bases). The sequence was collected from a human donor who donated a stem cell graft to a child with acute myeloid leukemia. The CDR3 bases are TGTGCCAGCAGCCAAGCCGGGCGGGTCACCGGGGAGCTGTTTTTT. Translated, it gives CASSQAGRVTGELFF.